This T cell receptor (beta chain) was obtained from a study of shared clonotypes between healthy human individuals. V dropped 0 bases and J dropped 6 bases, with 6 bases sitting between them. The germline V gene encodes CDR1 MGHRA and CDR2 YSYEKL. The CDR3 runs to 12 residues. This table comes from immunoSEQ multiplex PCR, and its TCRdb copy is limited to in-frame clones, with some not included. The sample gives roughly 320,000 clones, 87% of which show up once; about 17% is in the top ten. The receptor was isolated from a young man in good health. This rearrangement joins TRBV4-1 to TRBJ2-7, with D unclear. Material for sequencing was memory CD8+ T cells sorted from blood. Subset here: CD45RO+ cells pooled with CCR7-negative TemRA cells. CDR3 DNA: TGCGCCAGCAGCCAAGATCCATTCGAGCAGTACTTC. This translates into CASSQDPFEQYF.